A selection of T cell receptor beta chains follows, all from one sample in a study of glioma-infiltrating T cells. A single record per CDR3 protein comes from TCRdb applying MiXCR to the multiplex PCR reads. In the table there are 95,000 to 150,000 distinct CDR3 sequences, less than 30% of which are singletons. Specimen: glioma tissue, nonneoplastic brain tissue, or PBMCs (not recorded which). Receptors were obtained from a human donor with low-grade glioma or glioblastoma, undergoing nonglioma brain surgery, or in good health (not recorded which). The CDR3 runs from the conserved cysteine through the conserved F or W. Each record gives: D gene, V gene, J gene, clone size, CDR3 length, CDR3 protein, CDR3 DNA. A D gene is named only where the DNA matches it firmly. A row's size may be missing; if present it is once, few, many or a size class.

d_gene: NA; v_gene: TRBV6-1; j_gene: TRBJ2-7; abundance: many; len: 14; CDR3aa: CASTTSDSLYEQYF; CDR3nt: TGTGCCAGCACGACATCGGACTCCCTTTACGAGCAGTACTTC
d_gene: NA; v_gene: TRBV27; j_gene: TRBJ2-3; abundance: many; len: 13; CDR3aa: CASSWVRSDTQYF; CDR3nt: TGTGCCAGCAGTTGGGTCCGCTCAGATACGCAGTATTTT
d_gene: TRBD2; v_gene: TRBV3-1; j_gene: TRBJ2-5; abundance: many; len: 16; CDR3aa: CASSLLTAGEEETQYF; CDR3nt: TGTGCCAGCAGCCTCCTAACAGCGGGAGAGGAAGAGACCCAGTACTTC
d_gene: NA; v_gene: TRBV28; j_gene: TRBJ1-4; abundance: many; len: 14; CDR3aa: CASSSGGGYEKLFF; CDR3nt: TGTGCCAGCAGTTCGGGGGGCGGGTATGAAAAACTGTTTTTT
d_gene: NA; v_gene: TRBV6-4; j_gene: TRBJ2-1; abundance: many; len: 12; CDR3aa: CASRPQGGEQFF; CDR3nt: TGTGCCAGCAGGCCTCAGGGTGGTGAGCAGTTCTTC
d_gene: NA; v_gene: TRBV7-2; j_gene: TRBJ1-2; abundance: many; len: 14; CDR3aa: CASSLGQTNYGYTF; CDR3nt: TGTGCCAGCAGCTTAGGACAGACTAACTATGGCTACACCTTC
d_gene: NA; v_gene: TRBV6-1; j_gene: TRBJ2-1; abundance: many; len: 12; CDR3aa: CASSLVVNEQFF; CDR3nt: TGTGCCAGCAGCCTAGTGGTCAATGAGCAGTTCTTC
d_gene: TRBD1; v_gene: TRBV19; j_gene: TRBJ2-5; abundance: few; len: 16; CDR3aa: CASSPRKQGAGETQYF; CDR3nt: TGTGCCAGTAGTCCACGTAAACAGGGGGCAGGAGAGACCCAGTACTTC
d_gene: TRBD1; v_gene: TRBV5-6; j_gene: TRBJ1-1; abundance: few; len: 17; CDR3aa: CASSWRTGGTMNTEAFF; CDR3nt: TGTGCCAGCAGCTGGAGGACAGGAGGGACCATGAACACTGAAGCTTTCTTT
d_gene: NA; v_gene: TRBV15; j_gene: TRBJ1-5; abundance: many; len: 15; CDR3aa: CATSRDPGSSQPQHF; CDR3nt: TGTGCCACCAGCAGAGATCCAGGGTCGAGTCAGCCCCAGCATTTT
d_gene: TRBD1; v_gene: TRBV4-1; j_gene: TRBJ2-1; abundance: many; len: 14; CDR3aa: CASSRGQGADEQFF; CDR3nt: TGCGCCAGCAGCCGCGGACAGGGGGCGGATGAGCAGTTCTTC
d_gene: NA; v_gene: TRBV12-5; j_gene: TRBJ2-3; abundance: many; len: 14; CDR3aa: CASGQGQGTDTQYF; CDR3nt: TGTGCTAGTGGACAGGGACAAGGCACAGATACGCAGTATTTT
d_gene: NA; v_gene: TRBV14; j_gene: TRBJ1-5; abundance: NA; len: 16; CDR3aa: CASSQDRAYSNQPQHF; CDR3nt: TGTGCCAGCAGCCAAGACAGAGCTTATAGCAATCAGCCCCAGCATTTT
d_gene: NA; v_gene: TRBV27; j_gene: TRBJ1-3; abundance: NA; len: 14; CDR3aa: CASSSGVSGDTIYF; CDR3nt: TGTGCCAGCAGTTCGGGCGTCTCTGGAGACACCATATATTTT
d_gene: NA; v_gene: TRBV6-6; j_gene: TRBJ2-7; abundance: NA; len: 13; CDR3aa: CAGSYIGGYEQCF; CDR3nt: TGTGCCGGCAGTTACATCGGGGGCTACGAGCAGTGCTTC
d_gene: NA; v_gene: TRBV6-1; j_gene: TRBJ2-3; abundance: many; len: 15; CDR3aa: CASSLGSGNTDTQYF; CDR3nt: TGTGCCAGCAGTTTAGGATCGGGTAACACAGATACGCAGTATTTT
d_gene: TRBD2; v_gene: TRBV28; j_gene: TRBJ2-3; abundance: many; len: 16; CDR3aa: CASSLRTSVYTDTQYF; CDR3nt: TGTGCCAGCAGTCTCCGGACTAGCGTATACACAGATACGCAGTATTTT
d_gene: NA; v_gene: TRBV6-1; j_gene: TRBJ2-7; abundance: many; len: 13; CDR3aa: CASKGRGTYEQYF; CDR3nt: TGTGCCAGCAAGGGCAGGGGCACCTACGAGCAGTACTTC
d_gene: TRBD2; v_gene: TRBV11-2; j_gene: TRBJ2-1; abundance: many; len: 15; CDR3aa: CASSSPGTSKNEQFF; CDR3nt: TGTGCCAGCAGCTCGCCCGGGACTAGCAAAAATGAGCAGTTCTTC
d_gene: NA; v_gene: TRBV12-3/TRBV12-4; j_gene: TRBJ1-6; abundance: few; len: 14; CDR3aa: CASSGPYYNSPLHF; CDR3nt: TGTGCCAGCTCCGGGCCGTACTATAATTCACCCCTCCACTTT
d_gene: NA; v_gene: TRBV2; j_gene: TRBJ2-7; abundance: many; len: 14; CDR3aa: CASSAGQSSYEQYF; CDR3nt: TGTGCCAGCAGTGCTGGCCAGAGCTCCTACGAGCAGTACTTC
d_gene: TRBD1; v_gene: TRBV7-2; j_gene: TRBJ1-4; abundance: NA; len: 19; CDR3aa: CASSFKGQGGSATNEKLFF; CDR3nt: TGTGCCAGCAGCTTCAAAGGACAGGGAGGCTCAGCAACTAATGAAAAACTGTTTTTT
d_gene: NA; v_gene: TRBV7-2; j_gene: TRBJ2-7; abundance: many; len: 13; CDR3aa: CASSLRVTYEQYF; CDR3nt: TGTGCCAGCAGCTTACGGGTCACCTACGAGCAGTACTTC
d_gene: NA; v_gene: TRBV2; j_gene: TRBJ1-5; abundance: many; len: 14; CDR3aa: CASRQGNSNQPQHF; CDR3nt: TGTGCCAGCAGACAGGGCAATAGCAATCAGCCCCAGCATTTT
d_gene: TRBD2; v_gene: TRBV20-1; j_gene: TRBJ2-5; abundance: many; len: 16; CDR3aa: CSANPTVAGSQETQYF; CDR3nt: TGCAGTGCCAACCCTACGGTAGCGGGCTCGCAAGAGACCCAGTACTTC
d_gene: NA; v_gene: TRBV29-1; j_gene: TRBJ2-3; abundance: many; len: 17; CDR3aa: CSVERGAAGGGGDTQYF; CDR3nt: TGCAGCGTTGAAAGGGGAGCCGCGGGCGGTGGTGGAGATACGCAGTATTTT
d_gene: TRBD1; v_gene: TRBV4-1; j_gene: TRBJ1-1; abundance: many; len: 15; CDR3aa: CASSYRGGRNTEAFF; CDR3nt: TGCGCCAGCAGCTACCGAGGGGGCCGGAACACTGAAGCTTTCTTT
d_gene: NA; v_gene: TRBV19; j_gene: TRBJ1-3; abundance: NA; len: 14; CDR3aa: CASKKEGSGNTIYF; CDR3nt: TGTGCCAGTAAGAAGGAGGGCTCTGGAAACACCATATATTTT
d_gene: NA; v_gene: TRBV20-1; j_gene: TRBJ2-3; abundance: many; len: 16; CDR3aa: CSARGFGRGDTDTQYF; CDR3nt: TGCAGTGCTAGAGGCTTCGGTAGGGGGGACACAGATACGCAGTATTTT
d_gene: TRBD2; v_gene: TRBV7-9; j_gene: TRBJ2-3; abundance: many; len: 15; CDR3aa: CASRRGLAFTDTQYF; CDR3nt: TGTGCCAGCAGACGGGGACTAGCTTTCACAGATACGCAGTATTTT
d_gene: NA; v_gene: TRBV25-1; j_gene: TRBJ1-2; abundance: few; len: 11; CDR3aa: CASTGDYGYTF; CDR3nt: TGTGCCAGCACAGGGGACTATGGCTACACCTTC
d_gene: NA; v_gene: TRBV7-2; j_gene: TRBJ2-7; abundance: many; len: 15; CDR3aa: CASSLGRQGPSEQYF; CDR3nt: TGTGCCAGCAGCTTAGGCCGTCAGGGCCCGTCCGAGCAGTACTTC
d_gene: TRBD1; v_gene: TRBV12-3/TRBV12-4; j_gene: TRBJ2-7; abundance: many; len: 14; CDR3aa: CASQKGTASYEQYF; CDR3nt: TGTGCCAGCCAAAAAGGGACAGCTTCCTACGAGCAGTACTTC
d_gene: TRBD1; v_gene: TRBV5-1; j_gene: TRBJ1-1; abundance: few; len: 15; CDR3aa: CASSLAGTGGTEAFF; CDR3nt: TGCGCCAGCAGCTTGGCCGGGACAGGGGGTACTGAAGCTTTCTTT
d_gene: TRBD2; v_gene: TRBV19; j_gene: TRBJ2-1; abundance: many; len: 18; CDR3aa: CASSTTLRLAGGDNEQFF; CDR3nt: TGTGCCAGTAGTACAACTCTGCGACTAGCGGGAGGCGATAATGAGCAGTTCTTC
d_gene: TRBD2; v_gene: TRBV6-1; j_gene: TRBJ2-3; abundance: NA; len: 16; CDR3aa: CASEAESAGGEDTQYF; CDR3nt: TGTGCCAGTGAAGCGGAGTCGGCGGGAGGTGAAGATACGCAGTATTTT
d_gene: NA; v_gene: TRBV6-1; j_gene: TRBJ2-7; abundance: many; len: 14; CDR3aa: CASSINTVAYEQYF; CDR3nt: TGTGCCAGCAGTATCAACACAGTTGCCTACGAGCAGTACTTC
d_gene: TRBD2; v_gene: TRBV7-2; j_gene: TRBJ2-4; abundance: many; len: 19; CDR3aa: CASSLGLAGGPLAKNIQYF; CDR3nt: TGTGCCAGCAGCTTGGGACTAGCGGGAGGGCCTCTAGCCAAAAACATTCAGTACTTC
d_gene: TRBD2; v_gene: TRBV6-1; j_gene: TRBJ2-7; abundance: many; len: 14; CDR3aa: CASQIAGGPYEQYF; CDR3nt: TGTGCCAGCCAGATAGCGGGAGGCCCCTACGAGCAGTACTTC
d_gene: NA; v_gene: TRBV7-9; j_gene: TRBJ1-1; abundance: few; len: 14; CDR3aa: CASSLRARNTEAFF; CDR3nt: TGTGCCAGCAGCTTAAGGGCCAGGAACACTGAAGCTTTCTTT
d_gene: NA; v_gene: TRBV6-1; j_gene: TRBJ1-1; abundance: many; len: 13; CDR3aa: CASSEKRGTEAFF; CDR3nt: TGTGCCAGCAGTGAAAAGAGGGGTACTGAAGCTTTCTTT
d_gene: NA; v_gene: TRBV20-1; j_gene: TRBJ1-5; abundance: many; len: 15; CDR3aa: CSASEDGRGNQPQHF; CDR3nt: TGCAGTGCTAGTGAGGACGGCCGAGGGAATCAGCCCCAGCATTTT
d_gene: TRBD1; v_gene: TRBV4-3; j_gene: TRBJ2-7; abundance: NA; len: 16; CDR3aa: CASSQDRGTGVQVKYF; CDR3nt: TGCGCCAGCAGCCAAGATCGCGGGACAGGAGTCCAGGTGAAGTACTTC
d_gene: TRBD2; v_gene: TRBV6-4; j_gene: TRBJ2-3; abundance: many; len: 15; CDR3aa: CASSLLAGDADTQYF; CDR3nt: TGTGCCAGCAGTCTACTAGCGGGAGATGCAGATACGCAGTATTTT
d_gene: NA; v_gene: TRBV4-3; j_gene: TRBJ2-1; abundance: few; len: 13; CDR3aa: CASSRSDGNEQFF; CDR3nt: TGCGCCAGCAGCCGCTCGGACGGGAATGAGCAGTTCTTC
d_gene: NA; v_gene: TRBV3-1; j_gene: TRBJ2-3; abundance: many; len: 17; CDR3aa: CASSQVRRFFSTDTQYF; CDR3nt: TGTGCCAGCAGCCAGGTCAGGCGCTTCTTTAGCACAGATACGCAGTATTTT
d_gene: TRBD1; v_gene: TRBV4-3; j_gene: TRBJ2-7; abundance: many; len: 15; CDR3aa: CASSQGTGDHYEQYF; CDR3nt: TGCGCCAGCAGCCAGGGGACAGGGGACCACTACGAGCAGTACTTC
d_gene: NA; v_gene: TRBV2; j_gene: TRBJ1-2; abundance: many; len: 16; CDR3aa: CASSELRTVAGDGYTF; CDR3nt: TGTGCCAGCAGTGAACTCCGGACGGTCGCGGGGGATGGCTACACCTTC
d_gene: TRBD1; v_gene: TRBV3-1; j_gene: TRBJ1-4; abundance: many; len: 15; CDR3aa: CASSRTTGGNEKLFF; CDR3nt: TGTGCCAGCAGCCGAACTACAGGGGGTAATGAAAAACTGTTTTTT
d_gene: TRBD1; v_gene: TRBV3-1; j_gene: TRBJ2-1; abundance: few; len: 14; CDR3aa: CASSQGDRGRSQFF; CDR3nt: TGTGCCAGCAGCCAAGGGGACAGGGGGCGGTCGCAGTTCTTC
d_gene: NA; v_gene: TRBV6-1; j_gene: TRBJ1-5; abundance: many; len: 13; CDR3aa: CASRGNHNQPQHF; CDR3nt: TGTGCCAGCAGAGGCAACCACAATCAGCCCCAGCATTTT